The 11 T cell receptor beta chains presented below share a single source sample, sequenced in a study of cytomegalovirus exposure and HLA in healthy donors. Amplification used 60 Vbeta primers and 13 Jbeta primers. Sequenced by immunoSEQ multiplex PCR; TCRdb stores in-frame clones only, minus some. The sample holds about 90,000 clones, 62% seen once. The source material was PBMCs. These receptors all stem from a woman aged 30 to 39 in good health and CMV-seropositive.

This clone showed up just once. The gene calls are TRBV2 and TRBJ2-1; TRBD2 matches 8 bases. The CDR3 is made up of 12 amino acids. Per the germline V gene, CDR1 is SNHLY and CDR2 is FYNNEI. The V gene end was trimmed by 5 bases and the J gene end by 15 bases; junction bases not matched to a gene: 9. CDR3 DNA: TGTGCCAGCAGTTTATCCGGGGGGGGTGGGTTCTTC. It is translated as CASSLSGGGGFF.

This clone was counted only a few times. V gene TRBV19 combines with J gene TRBJ2-4, with 7 bases that match TRBD1. V shed 5 bases, J shed 6 bases, and the junction held 7 bases outside the gene matches. From germline, CDR1 is LNHDA and CDR2 SQIVND (reference sequence). The CDR3 runs 14 residues. CDR3 DNA: TGTGCCAGTAGTCTTGAGGGACAGTCAAACATTCAGTACTTC. Translation: CASSLEGQSNIQYF.

The rearrangement links TRBV6-1 to TRBJ1-5; D is unclear. The CDR3 has 15 amino acids. Germline CDR1 reads MNHNS; CDR2 reads SASEGT. V lost 7 bases to trimming and J lost 2 bases, with 15 bases between them. This chain's CDR3 is CASTQEASGNQPQHF. In DNA, the CDR3 is TGTGCCAGCACCCAGGAGGCAAGCGGCAATCAGCCCCAGCATTTT.

The rearrangement links TRBV14 to TRBJ1-6, with no clear D. CDR3 length: 15 residues. Germline V gene lookup returns CDR1 SGHDN and CDR2 FVKESK. Trimming left V 0 bases short and J 6 bases short, with 9 bases between. The CDR3 region is CASSQELTTNSPLHF. The CDR3, as DNA: TGTGCCAGCAGCCAAGAGCTCACTACTAATTCACCCCTCCACTTT.

The gene calls are TRBV9 and TRBJ2-7; D is perhaps TRBD2 (6 bases). CDR1 SGDLS and CDR2 YYNGEE come from the germline V gene. V lost 0 bases to trimming and J lost 0 bases, with 13 bases between them. This CDR3 spans 16 amino acids. The chain's CDR3 is CASSVGGETSSYEQYF. The DNA for the CDR3 is TGTGCCAGCAGCGTAGGGGGGGAGACCAGCTCCTACGAGCAGTACTTC.

The chain combines TRBV7-8 with TRBJ2-6; 8 nucleotides align to TRBD1. The CDR3 runs to 15 residues. With V trimmed by 3 bases and J by 3 bases, 1 base remained unmatched. Germline V CDR1 and CDR2: SGHVS, FQNEAQ. The CDR3 is CASSLTGVGANVLTF. The CDR3 nucleotides read TGTGCCAGCAGCTTGACAGGGGTTGGGGCCAACGTCCTGACTTTC.

This chain joins TRBV10-2 and TRBJ1-6; the match to TRBD1 covers 7 bases. V trimming: 9 bases; J trimming: 7 bases; junction bases outside the gene matches: 3. CDR1 is WSHSY, CDR2 SAAADI, per germline. CDR3 length: 12 amino acids. The CDR3 is CASQQGNSPLHF. In DNA, the CDR3 is TGCGCCAGTCAACAGGGGAATTCACCCCTCCACTTT.

The chain has TRBV14 and TRBJ2-7; a possible D gene is TRBD1 (7 bases). Trimming stripped 4 bases from V and 3 bases from J, with 22 bases between. Germline V gene sequence: CDR1 SGHDN, CDR2 FVKESK. The CDR3 spans 17 residues. The CDR3 sequence: CASSPTETRQGGYEQYF. CDR3 bases: TGTGCCAGCAGCCCGACAGAAACCCGACAGGGAGGCTACGAGCAGTACTTC.

The sample holds many counts of this clone. V and J are TRBV5-1 and TRBJ2-7; TRBD1 agrees at 9 bases. Germline V CDR1 and CDR2: SGHRS, YFSETQ. The CDR3 has 15 residues. Trimming at V came to 3 bases and at J to 4 bases, leaving 8 bases not matched to a gene. The CDR3 coding sequence is TGCGCCAGCAGCTCCTGGGGGGACAGGGATTACGAGCAGTACTTC. This encodes CASSSWGDRDYEQYF.

The chain uses TRBV25-1 and TRBJ1-1, with unresolved D. Trimming shortened V by 7 bases and J by 10 bases, and 13 bases separated the two germline ends. The germline V gene encodes CDR1 MGHDK and CDR2 SYGVNS. The CDR3 consists of 11 residues. DNA of the CDR3: TGTGCCAGCATCCACTTTGGGCGAGCTTTCTTT. Its translation: CASIHFGRAFF.

The rearrangement links TRBV28 to TRBJ2-7; 8 nucleotides agree with TRBD2. With V trimmed by 5 bases and J by 2 bases, 11 bases remained unmatched. CDR3 length equals 16 residues. Germline lookup yields CDR1 MDHEN and CDR2 SYDVKM. The CDR3 protein is CASSLGPPGLAYEQYF. The CDR3 nucleotides are TGTGCCAGCAGTCTAGGGCCTCCGGGACTAGCCTACGAGCAGTACTTC.